The clone carrying this T cell receptor beta chain has only a few counts. Its antigen is unknown. These data are taken from a study of early T cells in non-severe SARS-CoV-2 infection. Whole-study context: Sequencing of bulk RNA from unsorted whole blood was done, without chain pairing. Study conclusions and caveats: Private and CD4 specificities were missed by VDJdb matching, which favored anti-spike CD8 responses.

Individual cDNA molecules were tagged with unique molecular identifiers. MiXCR, run by TCRdb on the 5' RACE reads, gives a single entry per CDR3 protein. The sample lists about 55,000 distinct CDR3 sequences, over 7% seen once, with roughly 4.2% in the top ten. The V gene lost 4 bases and the J gene lost 3 bases, with 16 bases spanning the gap. The CDR3 covers 16 residues. In germline, CDR1 is MGHRA, CDR2 YSYEKL. The sequencing sample was made of whole blood. The rearrangement uses TRBV4-1 and TRBJ1-5; a possible D gene is TRBD1 (6 bases). The source is an adult who was a healthcare worker with PCR-confirmed SARS-CoV-2 infection or an uninfected control (not recorded which). CDR3 region: CASSRSLTGVNQPQHF. As DNA, the CDR3 is TGCGCCAGCAGCCGATCTTTGACAGGCGTCAATCAGCCCCAGCATTTT.